The 8 T cell receptor beta chains below were found in one sample sequenced in a study of blood T cell repertoires in COVID-19. Profiled with immunoSEQ multiplex PCR; TCRdb holds only in-frame clones, not every one. The profile covers a few hundred thousand clones, with about 86% appearing a single time and around 10% taken by the ten largest. Specimen: PBMCs or T cells enriched from blood (not recorded which). The receptor set was obtained from a woman in her fifties or sixties who had recovered from COVID-19.

The rearrangement links TRBV2 to TRBJ1-4; 11 positions match TRBD1. The J segment lost 7 bases and the V segment lost 10 bases, leaving 5 bases of the junction unmatched. Germline CDR1 reads SNHLY; CDR2 reads FYNNEI. This CDR3 is 13 amino acids long. The CDR3: CATGGTGGEKLFF. The CDR3 bases are TGTGCCACGGGTGGGACAGGGGGTGAAAAACTGTTTTTT.

This chain connects TRBV28 to TRBJ1-2, with TRBD1 identical over 9 bases. J lost 7 bases, V lost 7 bases, and 16 bases had no gene match. The CDR3 contains 16 residues. CDR1 MDHEN and CDR2 SYDVKM come from the germline V gene. CDR3 region: CASTPSGTGGASGYTF. CDR3 sequence (DNA): TGTGCCAGCACCCCCTCGGGTACAGGGGGCGCGAGTGGCTACACCTTC.

The chain links TRBV19 to TRBJ2-1, with D perhaps matching TRBD1 (7 bases). CDR1 and CDR2 from the germline V gene are LNHDA and SQIVND (reference sequence). CDR3 size: 15 residues. Trimming took 5 bases from V and 4 from J, leaving 15 bases between them. Here the CDR3 DNA reads TGTGCCAGTAGTCGGGCGGGGACAGTTTACAATGAGCAGTTCTTC. Amino acid sequence: CASSRAGTVYNEQFF.

V and J are TRBV19 and TRBJ1-6; D is unresolved. CDR1 is LNHDA and CDR2 is SQIVND in the germline V gene (reference sequence). CDR3 size: 16 residues. The V end was cut by 4 bases, the J end by 0 bases, with 10 bases between. The CDR3 nucleotides read TGTGCCAGTAGTAATAAACCTAGCTCCTATAATTCACCCCTCCACTTT. Its translation: CASSNKPSSYNSPLHF.

The chain recombines TRBV19 with TRBJ1-1; D gene uncertain. CDR1 is LNHDA, CDR2 SQIVND, per germline (reference sequence). The CDR3 runs to 15 residues. The V gene lost 6 bases and the J gene lost 0 bases, with 14 bases spanning the gap. The CDR3 loop is CASSMLPGMNTEAFF. The CDR3 DNA sequence: TGTGCCAGTAGCATGTTGCCAGGCATGAACACTGAAGCTTTCTTT.

J is TRBJ1-1 and V is TRBV7-9; TRBD1 agrees at 9 bases. In germline, CDR1 is SEHNR, CDR2 FQNEAQ (reference sequence). J lost 4 bases, V lost 4 bases, and 4 bases had no gene match. The CDR3 runs 14 residues. The CDR3 loop reads CASSSGQGSTEAFF. The CDR3 DNA reads TGTGCCAGCAGCTCGGGACAGGGAAGCACTGAAGCTTTCTTT. Variable domain in full (rest from reference TRBV7-9 and TRBJ1-1): DTGVSQNPRHKITKRGQNVTFRCDPISEHNRLYWYRQTLGQGPEFLTYFQNEAQLEKSRLLSDRFSAERPKGSFSTLEIQRTEQGDSAMYLCASSSGQGSTEAFFGQGTRLTVV.

The J gene is TRBJ2-6, the V gene TRBV19, with a tentative D call TRBD2 (6 bases). The length of the CDR3 is 17 residues. Trimming took 6 bases from V and 0 from J, leaving 15 bases between them. Germline V gene sequence: CDR1 LNHDA, CDR2 SQIVND (reference sequence). The chain's CDR3 is CASRYGGGSSGANVLTF. The CDR3 nucleotides are TGTGCCAGTAGGTACGGGGGAGGATCCTCTGGGGCCAACGTCCTGACTTTC.

V is TRBV4-1 and J is TRBJ1-3; D possibly corresponds to TRBD1 (6 bases). CDR3 size: 16 residues. V was shortened by 4 bases and J by 0 bases, with 13 bases between the two germline ends. CDR1 and CDR2 from the germline V gene are MGHRA and YSYEKL. The CDR3, as DNA: TGCGCCAGCAGCCGCTACAGGGCGCTCTCTGGAAACACCATATATTTT. Residues: CASSRYRALSGNTIYF.